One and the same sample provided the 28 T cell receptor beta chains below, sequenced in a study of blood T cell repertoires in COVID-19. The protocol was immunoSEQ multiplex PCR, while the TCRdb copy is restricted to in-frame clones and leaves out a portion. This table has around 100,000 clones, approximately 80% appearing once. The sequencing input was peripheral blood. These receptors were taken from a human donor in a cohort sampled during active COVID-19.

CDR3 amino acids: CASIRELDNQPQHF. The DNA of the CDR3 is TGTGCCAGCATAAGGGAGTTGGACAATCAGCCCCAGCATTTT. The rearrangement joins TRBV6-5 to TRBJ1-5, with no clear D. The germline CDR1 and CDR2 sequences are MNHEY and SVGAGI. V dropped 7 bases and J dropped 3 bases, with 13 bases sitting between them. This CDR3 region has 14 residues.

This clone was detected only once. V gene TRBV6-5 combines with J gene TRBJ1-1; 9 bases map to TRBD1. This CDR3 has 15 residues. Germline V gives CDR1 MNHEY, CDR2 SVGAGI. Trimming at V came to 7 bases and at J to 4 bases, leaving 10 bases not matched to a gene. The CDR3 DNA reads TGTGCCAGCACTAAATGGGGACAGGGAACCACTGAAGCTTTCTTT. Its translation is CASTKWGQGTTEAFF.

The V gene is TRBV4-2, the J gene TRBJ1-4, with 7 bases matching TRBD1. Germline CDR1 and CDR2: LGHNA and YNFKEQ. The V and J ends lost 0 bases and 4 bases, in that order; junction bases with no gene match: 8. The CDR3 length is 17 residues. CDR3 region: CASSQEGRGLGNEKLFF. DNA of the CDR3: TGTGCCAGCAGCCAAGAGGGTAGGGGGCTTGGTAATGAAAAACTGTTTTTT.

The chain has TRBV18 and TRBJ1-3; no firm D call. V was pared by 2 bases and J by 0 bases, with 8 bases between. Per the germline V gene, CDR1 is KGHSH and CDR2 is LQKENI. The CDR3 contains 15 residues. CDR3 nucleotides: TGTGCCAGCTCACCATCCGCGGCCTCTGGAAACACCATATATTTT. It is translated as CASSPSAASGNTIYF. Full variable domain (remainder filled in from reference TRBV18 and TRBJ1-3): NAGVMQNPRHLVRRRGQEARLRCSPMKGHSHVYWYRQLPEEGLKFMVYLQKENIIDESGMPKERFSAEFPKEGPSILRIQQVVRGDSAAYFCASSPSAASGNTIYFGEGSWLTVV.

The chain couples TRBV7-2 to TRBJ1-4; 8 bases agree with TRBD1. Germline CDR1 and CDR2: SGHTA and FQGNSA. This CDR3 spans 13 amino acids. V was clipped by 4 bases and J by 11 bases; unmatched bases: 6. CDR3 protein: CASSSDRADKLFF. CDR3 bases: TGTGCCAGCAGCTCGGACAGGGCGGACAAACTGTTTTTT. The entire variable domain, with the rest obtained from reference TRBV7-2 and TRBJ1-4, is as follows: GAGVSQSPSNKVTEKGKDVELRCDPISGHTALYWYRQSLGQGLEFLIYFQGNSAPDKSGLPSDRFSAERTGGSVSTLTIQRTQQEDSAVYLCASSSDRADKLFFGSGTQLSVL.

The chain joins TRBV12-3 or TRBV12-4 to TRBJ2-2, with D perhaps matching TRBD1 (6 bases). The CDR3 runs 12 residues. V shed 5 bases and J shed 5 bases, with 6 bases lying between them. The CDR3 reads CASSTGTGELFF. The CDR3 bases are TGTGCCAGCAGTACAGGGACCGGGGAGCTGTTTTTT.

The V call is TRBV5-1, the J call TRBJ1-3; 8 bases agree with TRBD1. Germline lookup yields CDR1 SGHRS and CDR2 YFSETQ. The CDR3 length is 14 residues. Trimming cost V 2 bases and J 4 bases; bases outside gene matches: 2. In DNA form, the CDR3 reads TGCGCCAGCAGCTTCGACAGGGGAGGAAACACCATATATTTT. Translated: CASSFDRGGNTIYF.

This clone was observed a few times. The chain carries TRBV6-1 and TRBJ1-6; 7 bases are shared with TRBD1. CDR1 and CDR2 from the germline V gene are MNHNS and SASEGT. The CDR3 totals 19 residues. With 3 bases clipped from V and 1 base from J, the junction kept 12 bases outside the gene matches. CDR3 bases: TGTGCCAGCAGTGAGTGGGGGGTTGAGGGGGCGTCCTATAATTCACCCCTCCACTTT. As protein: CASSEWGVEGASYNSPLHF.

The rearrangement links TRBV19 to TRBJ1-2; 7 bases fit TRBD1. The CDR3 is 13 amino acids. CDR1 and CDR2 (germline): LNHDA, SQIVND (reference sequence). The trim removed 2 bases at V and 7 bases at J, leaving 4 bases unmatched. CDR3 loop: CASSIQTGSGYTF. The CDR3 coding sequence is TGTGCCAGTAGTATACAGACAGGGAGTGGCTACACCTTC.

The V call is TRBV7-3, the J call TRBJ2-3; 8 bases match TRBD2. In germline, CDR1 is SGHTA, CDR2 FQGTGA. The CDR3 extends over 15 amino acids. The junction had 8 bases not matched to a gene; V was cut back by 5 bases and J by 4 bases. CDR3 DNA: TGTGCCAGCAGCAAAGGACTAGCTGAGGCAGATACGCAGTATTTT. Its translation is CASSKGLAEADTQYF.

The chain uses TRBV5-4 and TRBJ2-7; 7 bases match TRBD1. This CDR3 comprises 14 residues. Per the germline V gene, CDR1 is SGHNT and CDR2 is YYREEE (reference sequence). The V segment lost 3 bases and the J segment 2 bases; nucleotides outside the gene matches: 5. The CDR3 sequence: CASSSLTGAYEQYF. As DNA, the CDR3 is TGTGCCAGCAGCTCATTAACAGGGGCCTACGAGCAGTACTTC. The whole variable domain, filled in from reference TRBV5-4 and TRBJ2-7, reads ETGVTQSPTHLIKTRGQQVTLRCSSQSGHNTVSWYQQALGQGPQFIFQYYREEENGRGNFPPRFSGLQFPNYSSELNVNALELDDSALYLCASSSLTGAYEQYFGPGTRLTVT.

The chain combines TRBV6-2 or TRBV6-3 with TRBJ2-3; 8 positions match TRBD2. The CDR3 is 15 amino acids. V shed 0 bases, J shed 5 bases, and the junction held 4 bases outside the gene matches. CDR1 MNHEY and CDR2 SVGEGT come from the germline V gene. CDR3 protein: CASSYSSGARDTQYF. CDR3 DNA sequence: TGTGCCAGCAGTTACTCTAGCGGGGCGCGAGATACGCAGTATTTT.

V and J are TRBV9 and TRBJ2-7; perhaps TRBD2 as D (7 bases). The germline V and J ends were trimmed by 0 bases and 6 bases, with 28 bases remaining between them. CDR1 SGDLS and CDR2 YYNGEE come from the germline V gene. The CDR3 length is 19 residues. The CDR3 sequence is CASSVDAGALGGRVLEQYF. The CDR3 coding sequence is TGTGCCAGCAGCGTAGATGCGGGGGCGCTTGGGGGACGGGTCCTCGAGCAGTACTTC.

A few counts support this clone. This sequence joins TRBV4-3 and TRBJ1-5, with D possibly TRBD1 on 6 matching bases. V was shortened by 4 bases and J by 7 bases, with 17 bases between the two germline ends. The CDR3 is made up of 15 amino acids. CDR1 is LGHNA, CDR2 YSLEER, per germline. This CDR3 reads CASSPDRNLGQPQHF. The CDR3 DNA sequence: TGCGCCAGCAGCCCTGACAGGAACTTGGGCCAGCCCCAGCATTTT.

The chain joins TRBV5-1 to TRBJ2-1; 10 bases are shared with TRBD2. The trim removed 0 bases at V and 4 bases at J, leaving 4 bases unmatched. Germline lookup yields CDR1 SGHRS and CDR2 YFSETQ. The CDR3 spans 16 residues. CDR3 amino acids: CASSLEVAGGYNEQFF. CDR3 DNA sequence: TGCGCCAGCAGCTTGGAGGTAGCGGGGGGATACAATGAGCAGTTCTTC.

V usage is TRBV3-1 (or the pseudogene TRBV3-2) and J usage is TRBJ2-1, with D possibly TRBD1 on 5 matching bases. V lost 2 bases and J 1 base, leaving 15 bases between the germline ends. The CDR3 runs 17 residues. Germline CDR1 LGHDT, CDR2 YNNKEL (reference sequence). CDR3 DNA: TGTGCCAGCAGCCAAAAAGGGGATAAGTGGTCCTACAATGAGCAGTTCTTC. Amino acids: CASSQKGDKWSYNEQFF.

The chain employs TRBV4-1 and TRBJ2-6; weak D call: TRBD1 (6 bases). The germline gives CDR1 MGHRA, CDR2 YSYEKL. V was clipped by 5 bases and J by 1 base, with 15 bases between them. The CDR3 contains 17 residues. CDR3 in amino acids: CASSYPGHTSGANVLTF. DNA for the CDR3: TGCGCCAGCAGCTATCCGGGACACACTTCTGGGGCCAACGTCCTGACTTTC.

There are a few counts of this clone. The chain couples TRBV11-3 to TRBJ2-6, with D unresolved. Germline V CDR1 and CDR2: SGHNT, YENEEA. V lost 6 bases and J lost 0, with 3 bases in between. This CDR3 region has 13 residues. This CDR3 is CASRRSGANVLTF. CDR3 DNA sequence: TGTGCCAGCAGGCGCTCTGGGGCCAACGTCCTGACTTTC.

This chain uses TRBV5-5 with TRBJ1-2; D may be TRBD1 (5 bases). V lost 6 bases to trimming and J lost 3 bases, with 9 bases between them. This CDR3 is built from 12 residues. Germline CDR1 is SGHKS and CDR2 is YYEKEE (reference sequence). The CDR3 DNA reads TGTGCCAGCACCTGGGGGGACTATGGCTACACCTTC. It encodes CASTWGDYGYTF.

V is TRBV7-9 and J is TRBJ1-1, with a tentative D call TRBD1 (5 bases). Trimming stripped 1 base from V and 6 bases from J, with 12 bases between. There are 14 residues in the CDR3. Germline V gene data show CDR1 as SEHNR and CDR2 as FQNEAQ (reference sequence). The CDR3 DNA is TGTGCCAGCAGCTTAGGGGGCCTTATGGCTGAAGCTTTCTTT. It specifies CASSLGGLMAEAFF.

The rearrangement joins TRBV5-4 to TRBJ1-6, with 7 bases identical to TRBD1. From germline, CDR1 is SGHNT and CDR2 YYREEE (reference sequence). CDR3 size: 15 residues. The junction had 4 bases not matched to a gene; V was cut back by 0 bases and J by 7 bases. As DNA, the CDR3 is TGTGCCAGCAGCTTGGGACAGGGAAAAAATTCACCCCTCCACTTT. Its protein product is CASSLGQGKNSPLHF.

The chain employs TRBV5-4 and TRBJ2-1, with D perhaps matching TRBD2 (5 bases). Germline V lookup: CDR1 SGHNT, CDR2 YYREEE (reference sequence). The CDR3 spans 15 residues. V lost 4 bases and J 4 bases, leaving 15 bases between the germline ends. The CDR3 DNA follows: TGTGCCAGCAGCCTTGGCGGGCCGTCTTACAATGAGCAGTTCTTC. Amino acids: CASSLGGPSYNEQFF.

In nucleotides, the CDR3 is TGTGCCACCAGCAGAGAGATTCGTATTGGGGCCGAGCAGTACTTC. Translation gives CATSREIRIGAEQYF. The rearrangement uses TRBV15 and TRBJ2-7; D is possibly TRBD1 (5 bases). Germline-derived CDR1 and CDR2 are LNHNV and YYDKDF (reference sequence). Trimming left V 0 bases short and J 6 bases short, with 15 bases between. The CDR3 loop spans 15 amino acids.

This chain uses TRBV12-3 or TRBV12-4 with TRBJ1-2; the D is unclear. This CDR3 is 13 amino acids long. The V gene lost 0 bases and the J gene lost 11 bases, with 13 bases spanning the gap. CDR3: CASSLALQSTYTF. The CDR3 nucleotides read TGTGCCAGCAGTTTAGCGCTGCAATCGACTTACACCTTC.

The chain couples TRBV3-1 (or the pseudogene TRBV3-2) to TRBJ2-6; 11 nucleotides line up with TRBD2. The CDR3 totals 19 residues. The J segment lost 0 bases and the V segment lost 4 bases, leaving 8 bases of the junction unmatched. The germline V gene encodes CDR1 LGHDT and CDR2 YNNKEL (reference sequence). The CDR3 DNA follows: TGTGCCAGCAGCCTAAATGGACTAGCGGGCCGCTCTGGGGCCAACGTCCTGACTTTC. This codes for CASSLNGLAGRSGANVLTF.

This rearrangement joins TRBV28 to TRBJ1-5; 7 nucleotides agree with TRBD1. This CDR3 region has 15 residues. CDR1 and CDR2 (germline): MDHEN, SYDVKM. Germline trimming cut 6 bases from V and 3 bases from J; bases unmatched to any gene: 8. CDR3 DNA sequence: TGTGCCAGCAGCCCGACAGGGAACTTCAATCAGCCCCAGCATTTT. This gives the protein CASSPTGNFNQPQHF.

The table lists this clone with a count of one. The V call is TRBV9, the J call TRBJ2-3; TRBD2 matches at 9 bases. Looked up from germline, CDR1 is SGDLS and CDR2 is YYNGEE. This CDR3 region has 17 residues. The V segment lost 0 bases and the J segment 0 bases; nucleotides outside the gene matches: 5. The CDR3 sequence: CASSVGLAGSSTDTQYF. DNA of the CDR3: TGTGCCAGCAGCGTAGGTCTAGCGGGGTCAAGCACAGATACGCAGTATTTT.

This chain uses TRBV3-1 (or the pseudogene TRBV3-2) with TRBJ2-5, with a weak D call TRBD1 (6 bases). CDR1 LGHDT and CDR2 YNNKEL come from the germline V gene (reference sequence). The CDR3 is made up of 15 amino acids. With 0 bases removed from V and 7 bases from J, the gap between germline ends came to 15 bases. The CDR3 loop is CASSQDLTRGGTQYF. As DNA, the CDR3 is TGTGCCAGCAGCCAAGATTTAACCAGAGGGGGGACCCAGTACTTC.